One and the same sample provided the 32 T cell receptor beta chains below, sequenced in a study of post-analysis software for immune sequencing data. Study-wide points: Controls showed lower frequencies than patients for five TRBV segments, and TRBV5-6, TRBV5-1 and TRBV20-1 were among these.

TCR beta cDNA libraries included unique molecular identifiers. Each CDR3 protein is one row after TCRdb ran MiXCR on the PCR reads. The data show about 820,000 distinct CDR3 sequences, around 50% seen once. Their specific antigens are unknown. The sequenced sample consisted of blood. The receptor source for this set is a girl aged 5 to 17 with multiple sclerosis.

V is TRBV5-1 and J is TRBJ1-4, with D uncertain. Looked up from germline, CDR1 is SGHRS and CDR2 is YFSETQ. V was pared by 0 bases and J by 4 bases, with 10 bases between. The length of the CDR3 is 15 residues. DNA for the CDR3: TGCGCCAGCAGCTTGGTATCGAGGGATAATGAAAAACTGTTTTTT. It codes for CASSLVSRDNEKLFF.

This clonotype appeared a single time. The J gene is TRBJ2-1, the V gene TRBV20-1; no clear D. The CDR3 runs to 12 residues. Germline CDR1 DFQATT, CDR2 SNEGSKA (reference sequence). The germline V and J ends were trimmed by 1 base and 10 bases, with 11 bases remaining between them. CDR3 loop: CSARVAAGEQFF. The CDR3 DNA follows: TGCAGTGCTAGAGTTGCAGCTGGCGAGCAGTTCTTC.

The rearrangement links TRBV3-1 to TRBJ2-7; 10 nucleotides line up with TRBD1. V trimming: 7 bases; J trimming: 3 bases; junction bases outside the gene matches: 6. There are 14 residues in the CDR3. Germline V gives CDR1 LGHDT, CDR2 YNNKEL (reference sequence). CDR3 in DNA: TGTGCCAGCATGCCGGGACAGGGGTACTACGAGCAGTACTTC. It codes for CASMPGQGYYEQYF.

The chain has TRBV3-1 and TRBJ2-3; 10 bases are a match to TRBD2. CDR1 is LGHDT and CDR2 is YNNKEL in the germline V gene (reference sequence). Trimming removed 1 base from V and 5 bases from J; junction bases left unmatched: 9. The CDR3 spans 17 residues. DNA for the CDR3: TGTGCCAGCAGCCAAGCTTTTCTAGCGGGAGTCATAGATACGCAGTATTTT. Translation: CASSQAFLAGVIDTQYF.

The gene calls are TRBV12-3 or TRBV12-4 and TRBJ1-5; D unclear. V lost 6 bases to trimming and J lost 3 bases, with 12 bases between them. The length of the CDR3 is 14 residues. CDR3 sequence reads: CASSPLGFNQPQHF. The CDR3 coding sequence is TGTGCCAGCAGCCCCTTGGGTTTCAATCAGCCCCAGCATTTT.

The rearrangement links TRBV9 to TRBJ2-1, with 10 bases lining up with TRBD2. The CDR3 is 16 residues long. Germline loops: CDR1 SGDLS, CDR2 YYNGEE. Losses at the gene ends were 1 base for V and 6 bases for J; bases not matched to a gene: 7. CDR3 sequence (DNA): TGTGCCAGCAGCGTATCCGGGACTAGCGAGATCAATGAGCAGTTCTTC. This translates into CASSVSGTSEINEQFF. Combining the CDR3 with reference TRBV9 and TRBJ2-1 gives the whole variable domain DSGVTQTPKHLITATGQRVTLRCSPRSGDLSVYWYQQSLDQGLQFLIQYYNGEERAKGNILERFSAQQFPDLHSELNLSSLELGDSALYFCASSVSGTSEINEQFFGPGTRLTVL.

This chain uses TRBV3-1 with TRBJ1-4, with D unclear. The ends were cut back, 7 bases at V and 7 bases at J, with 16 bases in the middle. Per the germline V gene, CDR1 is LGHDT and CDR2 is YNNKEL (reference sequence). The CDR3 sequence is 14 residues long. The CDR3 loop reads CASTGTTTGEKLFF. DNA of the CDR3: TGTGCCAGCACCGGAACCACAACTGGTGAAAAACTGTTTTTT.

The chain couples TRBV12-3 or TRBV12-4 to TRBJ2-5, with D tentatively TRBD2 (6 bases). The CDR3 is 15 amino acids. Trimming removed 4 bases at V and 1 base at J, with 13 bases between. In DNA, the CDR3 is TGTGCCAGCAGTTGGGACTCAAGCCGCCAAGAGACCCAGTACTTC. Translating gives CASSWDSSRQETQYF.

J is TRBJ2-1 and V is TRBV20-1, with 10 bases aligning to TRBD2. The V gene end was trimmed by 1 base and the J gene end by 8 bases; junction bases not matched to a gene: 5. The CDR3 covers 14 residues. Germline CDR1 is DFQATT and CDR2 is SNEGSKA (reference sequence). CDR3 sequence: CSARVASGRDEQFF. The CDR3 DNA reads TGCAGTGCTAGAGTCGCTAGCGGGAGAGATGAGCAGTTCTTC.

This clonotype has more than one count but fewer than ten. The CDR3 DNA is TGTGCCAGCAGCCCCGGACTAGCGGGAGAGAGCTCCTACGAGCAGTACTTC. Amino acids: CASSPGLAGESSYEQYF. This rearrangement joins TRBV7-2 to TRBJ2-7, with 13 bases that match TRBD2. The germline V gene has CDR1 SGHTA and CDR2 FQGNSA. V dropped 5 bases and J dropped 0; count of bases not matched to a gene: 7. The CDR3 sequence is 17 residues long.

The chain is built from TRBV14 and TRBJ2-2; the D is unclear. The CDR3 covers 14 residues. Germline-derived CDR1 and CDR2 are SGHDN and FVKESK. V dropped 0 bases and J dropped 1 base, with 3 bases sitting between them. CDR3 sequence (DNA): TGTGCCAGCAGCCAAGATTGGAACACCGGGGAGCTGTTTTTT. Its protein is CASSQDWNTGELFF.

This chain links TRBV2 with TRBJ1-1, with 8 bases aligning to TRBD1. This CDR3 is built from 16 residues. Per germline, CDR1 SNHLY and CDR2 FYNNEI. With V trimmed by 3 bases and J by 0 bases, 6 bases remained unmatched. The CDR3 DNA reads TGTGCCAGCAGTGAGGGACAGGCTAATATGAACACTGAAGCTTTCTTT. This encodes CASSEGQANMNTEAFF.

This clonotype was counted only a few times. The chain uses TRBV7-2 and TRBJ2-7; D is undetermined. The CDR3 contains 16 residues. The V end lost 4 bases, the J end lost 2 bases, and 18 bases lay between the germline ends. Germline V gives CDR1 SGHTA, CDR2 FQGNSA. CDR3 residues: CASSSQEWAATYEQYF. The DNA of the CDR3 is TGTGCCAGCAGCTCCCAAGAATGGGCGGCAACCTACGAGCAGTACTTC.

The rearrangement joins TRBV7-2 to TRBJ2-5; 10 bases align to TRBD2. Germline CDR1 and CDR2: SGHTA and FQGNSA. V shed 5 bases and J 11 bases; nucleotides not matched to a gene: 14. The CDR3 has 15 amino acids. The CDR3 DNA reads as TGTGCCAGCAGCCCAGGAGCGGGAGGGCTCGGTGAGCAGTACTTC. Protein sequence: CASSPGAGGLGEQYF.

With regard to this clonotype: Germline is not matched at one junction end, which may reflect a read error. The gene calls are TRBV7-7 and TRBJ2-3; the D is unclear. The CDR3 loop spans 17 amino acids. Germline lookup yields CDR1 SSHAT and CDR2 FNYEAQ (reference sequence). The CDR3: CASSSLIPRTRTDMQYF. The CDR3 nucleotides are TGTGCTAGCAGCTCCCTAATCCCCCGTACCAGAACAGATATGCAGTATTTT.

The chain recombines TRBV15 with TRBJ1-1; possibly TRBD1 for D (6 bases). Looked up from germline, CDR1 is LNHNV and CDR2 is YYDKDF (reference sequence). CDR3 length: 14 residues. V lost 1 base to trimming and J lost 5 bases, with 11 bases between them. As DNA, the CDR3 is TGTGCCACCAGCAGAGGTCCAGGGGTGACTGAAGCTTTCTTT. Protein product: CATSRGPGVTEAFF.

This chain links TRBV5-1 with TRBJ2-5, with a possible D match to TRBD2 (7 bases). Germline CDR1 SGHRS, CDR2 YFSETQ. The CDR3 consists of 16 residues. Trimming stripped 0 bases from V and 0 bases from J, with 12 bases between. CDR3 region: CASSLVGGANQETQYF. The CDR3 bases are TGCGCCAGCAGCTTGGTTGGGGGGGCGAACCAAGAGACCCAGTACTTC.

Note on this clonotype: Since a much larger clone is just one base distant, this may be a read error. The chain carries TRBV20-1 and TRBJ2-4, with D possibly TRBD2 on 6 matching bases. The germline V gene encodes CDR1 DFQATT and CDR2 SNEGSKA (reference sequence). V shed 0 bases and J shed 13 bases, with 22 bases lying between them. This CDR3 is 15 amino acids long. In DNA, the CDR3 is TGCAGTGCTAGAGATTGGGGTCGAGATTGGGAGGAGCAGTACTTC. Amino acid sequence: CSARDWGRDWEEQYF.

This clonotype was counted between two and nine times. The chain uses TRBV6-5 and TRBJ1-6, with 10 bases lining up with TRBD1. The V and J ends lost 5 bases and 3 bases, in that order; junction bases with no gene match: 4. CDR1 and CDR2 (germline): MNHEY, SVGAGI. This CDR3 region has 16 residues. In DNA form, the CDR3 reads TGTGCCAGCAGTAGACAGGGGGCTAACTATAATTCACCCCTCCACTTT. This translates into CASSRQGANYNSPLHF.

This clonotype was counted a few times. The rearrangement joins TRBV29-1 to TRBJ2-3; D is possibly TRBD2 (6 bases). Germline V gene data show CDR1 as SQVTM and CDR2 as ANQGSEA. CDR3 length: 13 amino acids. V was trimmed by 7 bases and J by 0 bases, leaving 11 bases between them. This chain's CDR3 is CSEMSGSTDTQYF. Here the CDR3 DNA reads TGCAGCGAGATGAGCGGGAGCACAGATACGCAGTATTTT.

The rearrangement uses TRBV7-2 and TRBJ2-3, with 11 positions matching TRBD2. Germline CDR1 SGHTA, CDR2 FQGNSA. The CDR3 is 19 amino acids. V gave up 3 bases and J gave up 3 bases; unmatched junction bases: 14. CDR3 DNA: TGTGCCAGCAGCTTCCCCAGGACTAGCGGGCGGGGGGTGACAGATACGCAGTATTTT. Translating it yields CASSFPRTSGRGVTDTQYF.

This sequence joins TRBV5-6 and TRBJ2-5; 10 bases map to TRBD2. Germline CDR1 and CDR2: SGHDT and YYEEEE. The V and J ends lost 2 bases and 5 bases, in that order; junction bases with no gene match: 6. The CDR3 runs 15 residues. The CDR3 region has the DNA TGTGCCAGCAGCTTTATAAGCGGGGGGGCCGAGACCCAGTACTTC. It encodes CASSFISGGAETQYF.

This clonotype was seen a single time. The chain employs TRBV7-8 and TRBJ2-7; weak D call: TRBD2 (6 bases). Trimming cost V 4 bases and J 1 base, with 14 bases left between them. Germline CDR1 reads SGHVS; CDR2 reads FQNEAQ. This CDR3 contains 15 residues. As DNA, the CDR3 is TGTGCCAGCAGCTCGCACTCGGGGGATTCCTACGAGCAGTACTTC. Protein sequence: CASSSHSGDSYEQYF.

The chain uses TRBV5-1 and TRBJ2-1; TRBD1 matches at 9 bases. Germline V gene sequence: CDR1 SGHRS, CDR2 YFSETQ. J gave up 2 bases and V 1 base, and 25 bases lay outside the gene matches. This CDR3 has 23 residues. CDR3 in amino acids: CASSLRDRDKLASGPRPYNEQFF. The CDR3 region has the DNA TGCGCCAGCAGCTTGAGGGACAGGGATAAACTAGCGTCAGGGCCCAGGCCCTACAATGAGCAGTTCTTC.

The V and J genes are TRBV2 and TRBJ2-7; 8 bases fit TRBD2. CDR1 and CDR2 (germline): SNHLY, FYNNEI. V lost 8 bases and J lost 0; bases outside the gene matches: 6. The CDR3 length is 14 residues. The CDR3 sequence is CASFSGTTSYEQYF. The CDR3 coding sequence is TGTGCCAGCTTTAGCGGGACTACCTCCTACGAGCAGTACTTC.

This clonotype has only a few counts. CDR3 DNA: TGCAGTGCCACCGGGTTAGGGAGCTATGGCTACACCTTC. Translation: CSATGLGSYGYTF. The rearrangement links TRBV20-1 to TRBJ1-2, with no clear D. Per germline, CDR1 DFQATT and CDR2 SNEGSKA (reference sequence). This CDR3 is built from 13 residues. The V end lost 6 bases, the J end lost 4 bases, and 15 bases lay between the germline ends.

The rearrangement joins TRBV14 to TRBJ2-5, with D maybe TRBD1 (5 bases). Trimming took 3 bases from V and 0 from J, leaving 23 bases between them. Per germline, CDR1 SGHDN and CDR2 FVKESK. CDR3 length: 19 amino acids. CDR3 residues: CASSQLTEKRGFYQETQYF. DNA of the CDR3: TGTGCCAGCAGCCAGCTGACAGAGAAACGAGGTTTTTACCAAGAGACCCAGTACTTC.

On this clonotype itself: The junction differs from germline at one of its ends, possibly a read error. The chain recombines TRBV5-6 with TRBJ1-4; D ambiguous. This CDR3 has 15 residues. CDR1 and CDR2 from the germline V gene are SGHDT and YYEEEE. The CDR3 protein is CAGSLARFGNEKLFF. The DNA of the CDR3 is TGTGCCGGCAGCTTGGCCAGGTTTGGAAATGAAAAACTGTTTTTT.

This clonotype has a single count. The gene calls are TRBV20-1 and TRBJ2-1; D may match TRBD1 or TRBD2 (5 bases each). The V end lost 4 bases, the J end lost 1 base, and 11 bases lay between the germline ends. This CDR3 region has 14 residues. The germline gives CDR1 DFQATT, CDR2 SNEGSKA (reference sequence). CDR3 DNA: TGCAGTGCTATGGGACCCCCTTCCTACAATGAGCAGTTCTTC. Amino acid sequence: CSAMGPPSYNEQFF.

About this clonotype itself: Because the CDR3 is missing its conserved closing phenylalanine or tryptophan, this is likely a read error. V gene TRBV12-3 or TRBV12-4 combines with J gene TRBJ2-3; 9 bases match TRBD2. Trimming cost V 5 bases and J 5 bases; bases outside gene matches: 5. The CDR3 spans 14 residues. The CDR3 region has the DNA TGTGCCAGCAGTCAGCGGGGGGCCAGAGATACGCAGTATCTT. Residues: CASSQRGARDTQYL.

This clonotype has just a few counts. V is TRBV20-1 and J is TRBJ2-3, with D possibly matching TRBD2 (6 bases). V gave up 1 base and J gave up 0 bases, with 20 bases separating them. The CDR3 extends over 18 amino acids. Germline loops: CDR1 DFQATT, CDR2 SNEGSKA (reference sequence). The CDR3 region has the DNA TGCAGTGCTAGAGCGGCGCCGGGACTCCCTCCAAGCACAGATACGCAGTATTTT. It translates to CSARAAPGLPPSTDTQYF.

This chain links TRBV20-1 with TRBJ2-1; D not certain. Germline lookup yields CDR1 DFQATT and CDR2 SNEGSKA (reference sequence). Trimming cost V 0 bases and J 2 bases, with 11 bases left between them. The CDR3 covers 15 residues. CDR3 sequence reads: CSARDPRFPYNEQFF. CDR3 DNA: TGCAGTGCTAGAGATCCGAGGTTTCCCTACAATGAGCAGTTCTTC.